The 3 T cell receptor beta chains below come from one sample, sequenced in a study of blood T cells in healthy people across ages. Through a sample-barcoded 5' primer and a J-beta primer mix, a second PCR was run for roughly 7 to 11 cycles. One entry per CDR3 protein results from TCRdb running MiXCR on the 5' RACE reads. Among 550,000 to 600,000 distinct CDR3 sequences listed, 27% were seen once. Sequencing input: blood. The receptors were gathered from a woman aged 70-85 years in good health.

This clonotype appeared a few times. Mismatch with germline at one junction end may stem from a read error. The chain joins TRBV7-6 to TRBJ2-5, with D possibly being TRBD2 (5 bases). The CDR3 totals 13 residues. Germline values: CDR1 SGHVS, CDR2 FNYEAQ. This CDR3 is CASSLLDEVTQYF. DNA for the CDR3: TGTGCTAGCAGCTTACTAGATGAGGTGACTCAGTACTTC.

CDR3 loop: CASSATGFNEKLFF. As DNA, the CDR3 is TGTGCCAGCAGTGCGACAGGGTTTAATGAAAAACTGTTTTTT. V and J are TRBV2 and TRBJ1-4, with 7 bases lining up with TRBD1. Losses at the gene ends were 4 bases for V and 4 bases for J; bases not matched to a gene: 3. CDR3 length equals 14 residues. Germline CDR1 is SNHLY and CDR2 is FYNNEI.

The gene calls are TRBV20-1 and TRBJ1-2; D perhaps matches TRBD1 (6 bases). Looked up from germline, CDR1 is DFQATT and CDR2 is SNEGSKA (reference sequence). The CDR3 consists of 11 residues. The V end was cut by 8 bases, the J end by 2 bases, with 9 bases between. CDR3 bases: TGCAGTATCACAGGGAACTATGGCTACACCTTC. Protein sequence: CSITGNYGYTF.